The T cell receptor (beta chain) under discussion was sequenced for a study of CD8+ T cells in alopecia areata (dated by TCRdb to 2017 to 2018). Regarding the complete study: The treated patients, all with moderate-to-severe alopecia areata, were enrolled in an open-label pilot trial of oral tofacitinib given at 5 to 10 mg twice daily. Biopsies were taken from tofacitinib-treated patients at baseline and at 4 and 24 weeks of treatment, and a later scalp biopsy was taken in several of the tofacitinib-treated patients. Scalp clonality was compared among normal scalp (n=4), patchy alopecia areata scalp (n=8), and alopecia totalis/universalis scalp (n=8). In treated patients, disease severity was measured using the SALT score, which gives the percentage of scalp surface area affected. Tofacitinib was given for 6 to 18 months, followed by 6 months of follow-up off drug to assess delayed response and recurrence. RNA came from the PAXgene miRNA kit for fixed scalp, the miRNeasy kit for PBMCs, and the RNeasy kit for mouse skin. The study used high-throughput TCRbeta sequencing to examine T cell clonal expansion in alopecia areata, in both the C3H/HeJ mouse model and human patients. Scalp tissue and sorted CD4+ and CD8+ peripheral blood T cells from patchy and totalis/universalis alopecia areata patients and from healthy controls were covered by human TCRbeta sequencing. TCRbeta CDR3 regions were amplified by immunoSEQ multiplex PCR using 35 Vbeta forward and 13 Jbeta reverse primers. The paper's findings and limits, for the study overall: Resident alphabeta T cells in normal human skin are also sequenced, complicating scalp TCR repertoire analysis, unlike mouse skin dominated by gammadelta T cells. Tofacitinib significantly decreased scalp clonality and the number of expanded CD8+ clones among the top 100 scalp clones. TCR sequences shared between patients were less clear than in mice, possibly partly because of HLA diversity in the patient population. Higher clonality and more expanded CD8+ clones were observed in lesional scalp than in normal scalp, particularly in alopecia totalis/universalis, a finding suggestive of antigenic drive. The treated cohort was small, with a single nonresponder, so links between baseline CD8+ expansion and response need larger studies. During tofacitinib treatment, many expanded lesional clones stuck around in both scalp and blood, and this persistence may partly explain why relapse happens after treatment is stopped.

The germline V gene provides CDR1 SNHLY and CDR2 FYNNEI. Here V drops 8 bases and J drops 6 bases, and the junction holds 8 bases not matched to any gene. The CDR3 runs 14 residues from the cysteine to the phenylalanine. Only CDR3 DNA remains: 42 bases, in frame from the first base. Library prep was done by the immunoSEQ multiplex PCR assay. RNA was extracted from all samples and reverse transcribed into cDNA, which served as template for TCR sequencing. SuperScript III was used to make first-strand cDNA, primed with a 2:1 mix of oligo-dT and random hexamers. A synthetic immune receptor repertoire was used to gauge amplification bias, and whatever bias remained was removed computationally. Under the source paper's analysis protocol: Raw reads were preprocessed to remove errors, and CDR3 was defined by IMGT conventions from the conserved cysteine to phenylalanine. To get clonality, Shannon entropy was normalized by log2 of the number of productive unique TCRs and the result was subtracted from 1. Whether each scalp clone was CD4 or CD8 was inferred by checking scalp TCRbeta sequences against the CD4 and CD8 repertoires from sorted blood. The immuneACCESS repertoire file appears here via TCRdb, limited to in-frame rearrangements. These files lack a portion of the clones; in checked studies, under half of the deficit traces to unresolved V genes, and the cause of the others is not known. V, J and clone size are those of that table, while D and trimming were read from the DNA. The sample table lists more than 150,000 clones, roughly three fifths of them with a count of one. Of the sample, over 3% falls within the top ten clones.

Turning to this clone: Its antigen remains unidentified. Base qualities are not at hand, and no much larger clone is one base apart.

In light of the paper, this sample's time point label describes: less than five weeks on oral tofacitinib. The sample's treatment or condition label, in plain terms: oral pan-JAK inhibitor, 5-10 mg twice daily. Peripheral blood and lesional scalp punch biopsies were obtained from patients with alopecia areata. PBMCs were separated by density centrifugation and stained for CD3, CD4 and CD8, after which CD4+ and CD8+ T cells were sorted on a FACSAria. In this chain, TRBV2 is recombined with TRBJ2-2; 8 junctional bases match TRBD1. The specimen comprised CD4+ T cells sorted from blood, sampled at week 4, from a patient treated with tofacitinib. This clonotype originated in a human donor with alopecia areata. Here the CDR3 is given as CASVTRGQSGELFF. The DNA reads TGTGCCAGCGTCACCAGGGGGCAATCCGGGGAGCTGTTTTTT.